These 16 T cell receptor beta chains came from one sample sequenced in a study of human T cells and chemical hapten exposure. This sample's time point: patch test 3, about 24 weeks after DPC sensitization. The treatment here: therapeutic diphenylcyclopropenone sensitization with weekly scalp DPC. MiXCR, run by TCRdb on the RACE reads, gives a single entry per CDR3 protein. The data contain roughly 100,000 distinct CDR3 sequences, approximately 36% of them singletons. The source material was whole blood, sampled in connection with sensitization to the hapten diphenylcyclopropenone (DPC). The receptor source for this set is a middle-aged man with alopecia areata. Some clones in this sample may be carry-over from other donors' samples.

The chain joins TRBV13 to TRBJ2-3; the match to TRBD1 covers 9 bases. Germline V lookup: CDR1 PRHDT, CDR2 FYEKMQ (reference sequence). The trim removed 2 bases at V and 5 bases at J, leaving 8 bases unmatched. This CDR3 has 16 amino acids. CDR3 nucleotides: TGTGCCAGCAGCTTAAGGGACAGGGTTGGGGTAGATACGCAGTATTTT. Its translation is CASSLRDRVGVDTQYF.

The chain joins TRBV4-1 to TRBJ2-5, with 12 bases lining up with TRBD2. Per the germline V gene, CDR1 is MGHRA and CDR2 is YSYEKL. There are 16 residues in the CDR3. J was trimmed by 4 bases and V by 1 base; bases with no gene match: 4. The CDR3, as DNA: TGCGCCAGCAGCCAAGGACTAGCGGGAGAAATAGAGACCCAGTACTTC. The encoded protein is CASSQGLAGEIETQYF.

This clonotype has only a few counts. This chain links TRBV7-9 with TRBJ2-1; D remains unclear. Deletions cut 5 bases from V and 7 bases from J, with 6 bases between. This CDR3 region has 11 residues. Germline CDR1 SEHNR, CDR2 FQNEAQ (reference sequence). CDR3 loop: CASSPANEQFF. In DNA, the CDR3 is TGTGCCAGCAGCCCGGCGAATGAGCAGTTCTTC.

This clonotype occurred a few times. The J gene is TRBJ2-2, the V gene TRBV5-4; 10 bases match TRBD2. CDR1 and CDR2 from the germline V gene are SGHNT and YYREEE (reference sequence). The CDR3 covers 15 residues. The J segment lost 5 bases and the V segment lost 4 bases, leaving 5 bases of the junction unmatched. For the CDR3, the DNA is TGTGCCAGCAGCCCTAGCGGGAGATGGACCGGGGAGCTGTTTTTT. As protein: CASSPSGRWTGELFF.

V is TRBV14 and J is TRBJ2-3; tentatively, D is TRBD2 (6 bases). The V and J ends lost 5 bases and 3 bases respectively, with 18 bases between them. The CDR3 consists of 16 residues. The germline CDR1 and CDR2 sequences are SGHDN and FVKESK. Here the CDR3 DNA reads TGTGCCAGCAGCATAAGAGCGAGGGGAGGAACAGATACGCAGTATTTT. As protein: CASSIRARGGTDTQYF.

CDR3: CANGTLRTSGSSYEQYV. The CDR3 nucleotides are TGTGCTAACGGAACCCTCCGGACTAGCGGGAGCTCCTACGAGCAGTACGTC. V is TRBV12-5 and J is TRBJ2-7, with 13 bases that match TRBD2. The ends lost 10 bases at V and 0 bases at J; junction bases unmatched: 12. The CDR3 runs to 17 residues. Germline V gene data show CDR1 as LGHNT and CDR2 as FRNRAP.

V usage is TRBV4-2 and J usage is TRBJ2-1; 11 bases match TRBD2. V dropped 0 bases and J dropped 7; count of bases not matched to a gene: 8. The CDR3 contains 17 residues. The germline V gene encodes CDR1 LGHNA and CDR2 YNFKEQ. CDR3 sequence reads: CASSQDLASGGFNEQFF. As DNA, the CDR3 is TGTGCCAGCAGCCAAGATCTGGCTAGCGGGGGGTTTAATGAGCAGTTCTTC.

This chain uses TRBV6-2 or TRBV6-3 with TRBJ2-3, with D possibly TRBD2 on 6 matching bases. The CDR3 is 16 residues long. Trimming stripped 0 bases from V and 0 bases from J, with 10 bases between. The germline V gene has CDR1 MNHEY and CDR2 SVGEGT. As DNA, the CDR3 is TGTGCCAGCAGTTACTCAACTAGCACTAGCACAGATACGCAGTATTTT. Translation gives CASSYSTSTSTDTQYF.

There are a few counts of this clonotype. The rearrangement joins TRBV2 to TRBJ2-7, with a possible D match to TRBD2 (5 bases). V lost 3 bases to trimming and J lost 2 bases, with 8 bases between them. Germline V gene sequence: CDR1 SNHLY, CDR2 FYNNEI. This CDR3 is 13 amino acids long. CDR3 sequence reads: CASSESEAYEQYV. The CDR3 DNA reads TGTGCCAGCAGTGAGTCGGAGGCCTACGAGCAGTACGTC.

This clonotype was detected a few times. The genes are TRBV6-2 or TRBV6-3 and TRBJ2-7; D possibly corresponds to TRBD1 (6 bases). Germline V gene data show CDR1 as MNHEY and CDR2 as SVGEGT. The CDR3 spans 12 residues. V was cut by 11 bases and J by 1 base, with 12 bases left in between. The CDR3 coding sequence is TGTGCCGCTGGACAGCAGTCCTACGAGCAGTACGTC. Amino acid sequence: CAAGQQSYEQYV.

This chain uses TRBV7-3 with TRBJ2-3, with 10 bases fitting TRBD1. The CDR3 consists of 19 residues. Trimming at V came to 1 base and at J to 1 base, leaving 11 bases not matched to a gene. Germline CDR1 reads SGHTA; CDR2 reads FQGTGA. For the CDR3, the DNA is TGTGCCAGCAGCTTAATGGTGACAGGGGGCACGTTCGGCACAGATACGCAGTATTTT. Its protein product is CASSLMVTGGTFGTDTQYF.

The chain joins TRBV10-3 to TRBJ2-3; 8 bases match TRBD2. Germline CDR1 reads ENHRY; CDR2 reads SYGVKD. The CDR3 has 16 amino acids. After removal of 4 bases from V and 6 bases from J, the junction contained 12 bases not matched to a gene. Here the CDR3 DNA reads TGTGCCATCAGTGCCGGACTAGCTCAACGGGAGGATACGCAGTATTTT. Protein: CAISAGLAQREDTQYF.

The chain is built from TRBV9 and TRBJ1-4; perhaps TRBD1 as D (6 bases). Germline values: CDR1 SGDLS, CDR2 YYNGEE. The CDR3 spans 15 residues. The germline V and J ends were trimmed by 4 bases and 8 bases, with 18 bases remaining between them. This CDR3 is CASSLQGQGSEKLFF. CDR3 in DNA: TGTGCCAGCAGCTTACAGGGTCAGGGCAGCGAAAAACTGTTTTTT. The whole variable domain, remainder taken from reference TRBV9 and TRBJ1-4, is DSGVTQTPKHLITATGQRVTLRCSPRSGDLSVYWYQQSLDQGLQFLIQYYNGEERAKGNILERFSAQQFPDLHSELNLSSLELGDSALYFCASSLQGQGSEKLFFGSGTQLSVL.

The chain combines TRBV4-3 with TRBJ1-1; D uncertain. Trimming shortened V by 3 bases and J by 1 base, and 6 bases separated the two germline ends. In germline, CDR1 is LGHNA, CDR2 YSLEER. The CDR3 is made up of 13 amino acids. CDR3 sequence reads: CASSQYRNTEAFF. CDR3 in DNA: TGCGCCAGCAGCCAGTACAGGAACACTGAAGCTTTCTTT.

This clonotype appeared a single time. The chain couples TRBV29-1 to TRBJ2-6, with 12 bases matching TRBD2. CDR1 SQVTM and CDR2 ANQGSEA come from the germline V gene. The CDR3 extends over 15 amino acids. The ends lost 4 bases at V and 3 bases at J; junction bases unmatched: 1. The CDR3 spells CSVGLAGVGANVLTF. The DNA for the CDR3 is TGCAGCGTTGGACTAGCGGGAGTTGGGGCCAACGTCCTGACTTTC.

The rearrangement uses TRBV29-1 and TRBJ2-3, with D maybe TRBD1 (5 bases). The CDR3 extends over 12 amino acids. Looked up from germline, CDR1 is SQVTM and CDR2 is ANQGSEA. Trimming pared 5 bases from V and 3 bases from J, leaving 9 bases between. CDR3 DNA sequence: TGCAGCGTTCTTCCAGGGACAGATACGCAGTATTTT. Translating it yields CSVLPGTDTQYF.